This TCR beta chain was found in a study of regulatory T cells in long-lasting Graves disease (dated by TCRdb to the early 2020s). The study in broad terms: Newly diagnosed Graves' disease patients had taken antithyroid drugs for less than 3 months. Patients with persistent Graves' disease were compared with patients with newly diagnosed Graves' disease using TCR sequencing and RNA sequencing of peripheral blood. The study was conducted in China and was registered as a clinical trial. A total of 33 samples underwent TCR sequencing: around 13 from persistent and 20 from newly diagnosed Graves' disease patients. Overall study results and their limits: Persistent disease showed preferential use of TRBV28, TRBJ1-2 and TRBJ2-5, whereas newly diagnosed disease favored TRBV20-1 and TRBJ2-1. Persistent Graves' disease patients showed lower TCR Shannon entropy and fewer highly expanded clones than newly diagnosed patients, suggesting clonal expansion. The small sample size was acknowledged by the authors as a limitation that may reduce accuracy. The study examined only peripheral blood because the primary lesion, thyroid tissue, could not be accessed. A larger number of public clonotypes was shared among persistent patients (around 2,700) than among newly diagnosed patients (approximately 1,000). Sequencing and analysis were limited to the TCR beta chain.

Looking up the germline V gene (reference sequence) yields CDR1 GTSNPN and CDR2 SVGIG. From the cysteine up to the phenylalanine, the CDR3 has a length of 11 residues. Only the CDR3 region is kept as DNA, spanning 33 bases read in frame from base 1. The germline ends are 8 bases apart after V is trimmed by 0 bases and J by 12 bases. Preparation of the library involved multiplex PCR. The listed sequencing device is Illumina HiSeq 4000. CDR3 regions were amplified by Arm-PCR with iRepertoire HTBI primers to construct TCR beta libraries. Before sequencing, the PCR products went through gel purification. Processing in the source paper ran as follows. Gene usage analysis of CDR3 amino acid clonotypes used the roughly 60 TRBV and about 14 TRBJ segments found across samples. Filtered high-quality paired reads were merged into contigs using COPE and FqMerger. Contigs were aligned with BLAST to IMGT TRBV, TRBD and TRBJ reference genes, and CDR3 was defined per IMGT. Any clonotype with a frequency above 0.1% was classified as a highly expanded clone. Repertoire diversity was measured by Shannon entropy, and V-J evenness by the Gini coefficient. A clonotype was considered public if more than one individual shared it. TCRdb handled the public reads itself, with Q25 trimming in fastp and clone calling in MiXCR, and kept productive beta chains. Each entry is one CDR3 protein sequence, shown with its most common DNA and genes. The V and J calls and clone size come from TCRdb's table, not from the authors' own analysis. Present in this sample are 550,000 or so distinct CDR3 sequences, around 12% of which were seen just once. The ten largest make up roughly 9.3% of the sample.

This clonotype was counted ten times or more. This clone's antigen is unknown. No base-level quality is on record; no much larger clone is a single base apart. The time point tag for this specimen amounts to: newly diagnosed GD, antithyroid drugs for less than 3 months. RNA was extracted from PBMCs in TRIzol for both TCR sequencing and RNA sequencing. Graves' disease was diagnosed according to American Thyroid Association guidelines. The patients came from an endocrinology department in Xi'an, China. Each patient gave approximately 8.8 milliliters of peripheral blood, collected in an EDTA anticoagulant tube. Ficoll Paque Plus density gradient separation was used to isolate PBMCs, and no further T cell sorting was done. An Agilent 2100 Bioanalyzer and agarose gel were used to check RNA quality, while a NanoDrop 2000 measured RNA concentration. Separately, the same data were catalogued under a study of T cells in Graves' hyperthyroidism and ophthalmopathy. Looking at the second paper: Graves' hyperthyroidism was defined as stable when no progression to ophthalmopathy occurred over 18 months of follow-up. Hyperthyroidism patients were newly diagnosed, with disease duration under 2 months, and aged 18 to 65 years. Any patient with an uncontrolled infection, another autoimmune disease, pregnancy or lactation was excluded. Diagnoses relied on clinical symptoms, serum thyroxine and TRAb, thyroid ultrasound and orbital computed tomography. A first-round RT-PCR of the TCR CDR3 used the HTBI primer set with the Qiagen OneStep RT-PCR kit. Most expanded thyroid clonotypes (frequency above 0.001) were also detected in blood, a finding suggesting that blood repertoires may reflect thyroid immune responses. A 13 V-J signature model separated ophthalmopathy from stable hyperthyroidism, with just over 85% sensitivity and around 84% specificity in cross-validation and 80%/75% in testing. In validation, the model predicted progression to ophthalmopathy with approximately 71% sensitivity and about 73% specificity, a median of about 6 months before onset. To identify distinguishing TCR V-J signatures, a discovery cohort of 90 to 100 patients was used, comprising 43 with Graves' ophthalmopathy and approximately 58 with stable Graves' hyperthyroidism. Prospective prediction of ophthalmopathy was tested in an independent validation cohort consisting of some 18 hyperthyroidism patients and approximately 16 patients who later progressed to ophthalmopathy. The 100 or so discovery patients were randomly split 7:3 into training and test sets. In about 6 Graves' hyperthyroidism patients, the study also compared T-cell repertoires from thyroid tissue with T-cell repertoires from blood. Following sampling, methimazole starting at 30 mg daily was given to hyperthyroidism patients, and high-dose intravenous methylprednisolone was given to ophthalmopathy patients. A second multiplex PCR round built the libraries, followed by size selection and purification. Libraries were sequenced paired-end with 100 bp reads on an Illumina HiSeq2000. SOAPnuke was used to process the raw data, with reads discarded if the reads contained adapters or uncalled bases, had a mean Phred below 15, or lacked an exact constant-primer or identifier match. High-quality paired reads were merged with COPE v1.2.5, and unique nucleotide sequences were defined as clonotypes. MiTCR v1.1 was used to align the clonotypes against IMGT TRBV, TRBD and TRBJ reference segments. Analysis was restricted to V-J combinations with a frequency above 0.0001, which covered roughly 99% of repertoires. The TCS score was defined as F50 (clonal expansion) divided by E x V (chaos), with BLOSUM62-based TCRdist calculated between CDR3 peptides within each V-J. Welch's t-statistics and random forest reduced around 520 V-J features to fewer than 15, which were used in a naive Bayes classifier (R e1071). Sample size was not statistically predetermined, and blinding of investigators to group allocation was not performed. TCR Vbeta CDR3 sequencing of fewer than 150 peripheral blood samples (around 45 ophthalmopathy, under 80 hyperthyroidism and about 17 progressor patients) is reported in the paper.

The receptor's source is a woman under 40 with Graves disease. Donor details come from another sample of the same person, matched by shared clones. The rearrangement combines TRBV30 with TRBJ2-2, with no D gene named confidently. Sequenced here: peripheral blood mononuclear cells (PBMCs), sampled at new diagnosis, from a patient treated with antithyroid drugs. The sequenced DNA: TGTGCCTGGAGTGTCCCTCGGAAGCTGTTTTTT. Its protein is CAWSVPRKLFF.